Listed below are T cell receptor beta chains from one sample, sequenced in a study of human T cells and chemical hapten exposure. TCRdb used MiXCR to reprocess the RACE reads, holding one entry per CDR3 protein. The sample includes roughly 72,000 distinct CDR3 sequences, 10% to 13% of them seen just once. Source: whole blood, taken in connection with sensitization to the hapten diphenylcyclopropenone (DPC). These receptors all come from a woman in her 50s with alopecia areata. Some clones in this sample may be carry-over from other donors' samples. CDR3s leave out the opening cysteine and the closing phenylalanine or tryptophan. A D gene is named only where the DNA matches it firmly. Clone size is stated in some rows and not others, as once, few, many or a class when expanded.

j_gene: TRBJ1-1; v_gene: TRBV5-4; len: 13; d_gene: -; abundance: -; CDR3aa: ASSLEPPPNTEAF
j_gene: TRBJ2-1; v_gene: TRBV29-1; len: 12; d_gene: -; abundance: many; CDR3aa: SVDRGGIGNEQF
j_gene: TRBJ2-5; v_gene: TRBV29-1; len: 11; d_gene: -; abundance: -; CDR3aa: SVDSPGEETQY
j_gene: TRBJ2-5; v_gene: TRBV11-2; len: 13; d_gene: TRBD2; abundance: many; CDR3aa: ASSSRGSDAETQY
j_gene: TRBJ2-3; v_gene: TRBV11-2; len: 13; d_gene: -; abundance: few; CDR3aa: ASSSPGPGTDTQY
j_gene: TRBJ2-7; v_gene: TRBV20-1; len: 12; d_gene: -; abundance: -; CDR3aa: SAPPGLDSYEQY
j_gene: TRBJ1-6; v_gene: TRBV9; len: 12; d_gene: -; abundance: many; CDR3aa: ASSVGSGDSPLH
j_gene: TRBJ2-5; v_gene: TRBV19; len: 13; d_gene: TRBD1; abundance: -; CDR3aa: ASSNRDRGLETQY
j_gene: TRBJ2-5; v_gene: TRBV7-3; len: 13; d_gene: -; abundance: -; CDR3aa: ASSPNRLPGETQY
j_gene: TRBJ1-5; v_gene: TRBV18; len: 12; d_gene: -; abundance: -; CDR3aa: ASSQGQNNQPQH
j_gene: TRBJ2-1; v_gene: TRBV7-8; len: 10; d_gene: -; abundance: many; CDR3aa: ASSTQFHEQF
j_gene: TRBJ2-2; v_gene: TRBV9; len: 13; d_gene: -; abundance: -; CDR3aa: ASSATGMGTGELF
j_gene: TRBJ2-6; v_gene: TRBV10-1; len: 12; d_gene: -; abundance: -; CDR3aa: ASSVGPGANVLT
j_gene: TRBJ2-2; v_gene: TRBV6-1; len: 10; d_gene: -; abundance: -; CDR3aa: ASSEPIRELF
j_gene: TRBJ2-5; v_gene: TRBV30; len: 13; d_gene: TRBD1; abundance: -; CDR3aa: AWSGTGGVLETQY
j_gene: TRBJ2-3; v_gene: TRBV10-3; len: 11; d_gene: -; abundance: -; CDR3aa: AISEPSMDTQY
j_gene: TRBJ2-7; v_gene: TRBV5-1; len: 12; d_gene: -; abundance: many; CDR3aa: ASSPEGTAYEQY
j_gene: TRBJ1-6; v_gene: TRBV11-2; len: 13; d_gene: TRBD1; abundance: many; CDR3aa: ASSLWDSSLSPLH
j_gene: TRBJ2-3; v_gene: TRBV20-1; len: 13; d_gene: -; abundance: many; CDR3aa: SAQVGRAGSDTQY
j_gene: TRBJ2-2; v_gene: TRBV19; len: 14; d_gene: TRBD2; abundance: many; CDR3aa: ASSITSGGSTGELF
j_gene: TRBJ2-7; v_gene: TRBV5-4; len: 12; d_gene: -; abundance: few; CDR3aa: ASSKGQNSYEQY
j_gene: TRBJ2-1; v_gene: TRBV11-2; len: 9; d_gene: -; abundance: -; CDR3aa: ASTYNNEQF
j_gene: TRBJ1-5; v_gene: TRBV28; len: 12; d_gene: -; abundance: -; CDR3aa: ASMWGASNQPQH
j_gene: TRBJ2-3; v_gene: TRBV28; len: 13; d_gene: -; abundance: -; CDR3aa: ASSFAGTGGDTQY